Detailed here is one T cell receptor beta chain. Repertoires were generated with immunoSEQ multiplex PCR, while TCRdb's copy carries only in-frame clones and drops some. This sample carries under 1 million clones, roughly 96% of them seen once, and the ten largest clones take about 0.25%. These data belong to a study of shared clonotypes between healthy human individuals. This CDR3 comprises 15 residues. CDR1 is SEHNR and CDR2 is FQNEAQ in the germline V gene (reference sequence). Trimming removed 1 base at V and 2 bases at J, with 10 bases between. Naive CD8 cells lacked CD45RO, underwent positive selection for CCR7 and left out terminally differentiated effector memory CD45RA+ cells.

The rearrangement links TRBV7-9 to TRBJ2-3; weak D call: TRBD1 (5 bases). The clonotype comes from a man aged 25 to 40 in good health. The specimen sequenced was naive CD8+ T cells sorted from blood. The CDR3 loop is CASSLVTENTDTQYF. CDR3 nucleotides: TGTGCCAGCAGCTTAGTGACAGAAAACACAGATACGCAGTATTTT.